Presented here are 19 T cell receptor beta chains from one specimen sequenced in a study of CD4 T cells in relation to SARS-CoV-2 and coronaviruses. Measured with immunoSEQ multiplex PCR; TCRdb has only the in-frame clones, and not every one. The sample carries some 70,000 clones, approximately 93% recorded once. CD4+ T cells from unexposed donors were obtained before the COVID-19 pandemic (2011-2018). What was sequenced was naive CD4+ T cells from PBMCs. Described subset: naive CD4+ T cells isolated by negative enrichment. These TCRs come from a human donor in good health.

This chain connects TRBV19 to TRBJ2-7, with D possibly being TRBD1 (6 bases). CDR1 and CDR2 (germline): LNHDA, SQIVND (reference sequence). Trimming removed 5 bases at V and 1 base at J, with 12 bases between. This CDR3 region has 14 residues. CDR3 DNA: TGTGCCAGTAGTTTACAGGGACCTTCCTACGAGCAGTACTTC. This gives the protein CASSLQGPSYEQYF.

The chain joins TRBV7-2 to TRBJ2-5, with 16 positions matching TRBD2. CDR3 length: 17 residues. Germline CDR1 is SGHTA and CDR2 is FQGNSA. Germline trimming cut 1 base from V and 5 bases from J; bases unmatched to any gene: 4. CDR3 protein: CASSLGGLAGGKETQYF. Written as DNA, the CDR3 is TGTGCCAGCAGCTTAGGGGGACTAGCGGGGGGGAAGGAGACCCAGTACTTC.

CDR3 sequence (DNA): TGCGCCAGCAGCTTTAGCGGGAGGGTTTACAATGAGCAGTTCTTC. Translated: CASSFSGRVYNEQFF. V usage is TRBV5-1 and J usage is TRBJ2-1; 11 bases align to TRBD2. The CDR3 is 15 residues long. V gave up 2 bases and J gave up 4 bases; unmatched junction bases: 2. Germline CDR1 SGHRS, CDR2 YFSETQ.

The chain employs TRBV2 and TRBJ1-5; D gene ambiguous. Trimming cost V 4 bases and J 4 bases, with 11 bases left between them. The CDR3 has 14 amino acids. Germline loops: CDR1 SNHLY, CDR2 FYNNEI. CDR3 in amino acids: CASSGRSGNQPQHF. CDR3 sequence (DNA): TGTGCCAGCAGTGGTAGGTCGGGAAATCAGCCCCAGCATTTT.

V usage is TRBV18 and J usage is TRBJ2-2; no clear D gene. The CDR3 is 13 residues long. V was shortened by 1 base and J by 6 bases, with 6 bases between the two germline ends. Germline loops: CDR1 KGHSH, CDR2 LQKENI. The chain's CDR3 is CASSPLRAGELFF. The CDR3 nucleotides read TGTGCCAGCTCACCACTTAGAGCCGGGGAGCTGTTTTTT.

This chain links TRBV24-1 with TRBJ1-1, with a weak D call TRBD1 (5 bases). Germline lookup yields CDR1 KGHDR and CDR2 SFDVKD. The CDR3 consists of 13 residues. V lost 8 bases, J lost 4 bases, and 13 bases lay in between. Written as DNA, the CDR3 is TGTGCCACCACCGGGACCGCGGGCACTGAAGCTTTCTTT. Translating gives CATTGTAGTEAFF.

This chain links TRBV5-1 with TRBJ2-1; the match to TRBD2 covers 13 bases. The CDR3 runs 16 residues. V shed 4 bases and J 5 bases; nucleotides not matched to a gene: 6. CDR1 SGHRS and CDR2 YFSETQ come from the germline V gene. Written as DNA, the CDR3 is TGCGCCAGCAGCGTCGGGACTAGCGGGGCCCACAATGAGCAGTTCTTC. Its protein is CASSVGTSGAHNEQFF.

The chain has TRBV3-1 (or the pseudogene TRBV3-2) and TRBJ2-1; 9 bases align to TRBD1. Germline CDR1 LGHDT, CDR2 YNNKEL (reference sequence). The J segment lost 9 bases and the V segment lost 6 bases, leaving 6 bases of the junction unmatched. The CDR3 has 13 amino acids. The CDR3 sequence: CASRGQGTIEQFF. The CDR3 nucleotides read TGTGCCAGCAGAGGACAGGGGACGATTGAGCAGTTCTTC.

This chain connects TRBV9 to TRBJ2-1, with a weak D call TRBD2 (5 bases). The CDR3 consists of 14 residues. V lost 2 bases to trimming and J lost 3 bases, with 9 bases between them. CDR1 SGDLS and CDR2 YYNGEE come from the germline V gene. CDR3 nucleotides: TGTGCCAGCAGCGTGCGTGCGGGCTACAATGAGCAGTTCTTC. This translates into CASSVRAGYNEQFF.

The V call is TRBV11-2, the J call TRBJ2-7; D is perhaps TRBD1 (6 bases). V was pared by 1 base and J by 2 bases, with 12 bases between. CDR3 length: 15 amino acids. From germline, CDR1 is SGHAT and CDR2 FQNNGV. The CDR3 region is CASSLARGATYEQYF. The CDR3 DNA reads as TGTGCCAGCAGCTTAGCCAGGGGCGCAACCTACGAGCAGTACTTC.

The chain recombines TRBV5-1 with TRBJ2-3, with TRBD1 identical over 8 bases. V trimming: 7 bases; J trimming: 15 bases; junction bases outside the gene matches: 13. CDR3 length equals 12 residues. Germline V gene data show CDR1 as SGHRS and CDR2 as YFSETQ. The CDR3: CASQIGQGPNYF. DNA for the CDR3: TGCGCCAGCCAAATTGGACAGGGCCCGAATTATTTT.

This CDR3 is CASSPTGANQPQHF. The CDR3 DNA is TGTGCCAGCAGCCCCACAGGGGCCAATCAGCCCCAGCATTTT. The gene calls are TRBV6-5 and TRBJ1-5; 7 bases map to TRBD1. The CDR3 extends over 14 amino acids. Germline lookup yields CDR1 MNHEY and CDR2 SVGAGI. Unmatched junction bases numbered 5, after V lost 6 bases and J lost 3 bases.

The chain couples TRBV10-3 to TRBJ2-7; no clear D gene. In germline, CDR1 is ENHRY, CDR2 SYGVKD. Trimming removed 6 bases at V and 0 bases at J, with 18 bases between. The CDR3 extends over 16 amino acids. CDR3 sequence reads: CAISKSPYPSSYEQYF. CDR3 in DNA: TGTGCCATCAGCAAGAGCCCCTACCCAAGCTCCTACGAGCAGTACTTC.

The rearrangement links TRBV3-1 (or the pseudogene TRBV3-2) to TRBJ2-2; 9 bases are shared with TRBD2. The CDR3 sequence is 15 residues long. The V segment lost 4 bases and the J segment 7 bases; nucleotides outside the gene matches: 7. CDR1 LGHDT and CDR2 YNNKEL come from the germline V gene (reference sequence). CDR3 protein: CASSPLAGDLGELFF. In DNA, the CDR3 is TGTGCCAGCAGCCCCTTAGCGGGAGACCTCGGGGAGCTGTTTTTT.

J is TRBJ2-7 and V is TRBV7-2, with D maybe TRBD2 (6 bases). The CDR3 sequence is 14 residues long. The germline CDR1 and CDR2 sequences are SGHTA and FQGNSA. The V end was cut by 1 base, the J end by 6 bases, with 13 bases between. CDR3 bases: TGTGCCAGCAGCTTAGGGGGGGAAGTGGGCGAGCAGTACTTC. As protein: CASSLGGEVGEQYF. The full variable domain, with the rest looked up from reference TRBV7-2 and TRBJ2-7, is GAGVSQSPSNKVTEKGKDVELRCDPISGHTALYWYRQSLGQGLEFLIYFQGNSAPDKSGLPSDRFSAERTGGSVSTLTIQRTQQEDSAVYLCASSLGGEVGEQYFGPGTRLTVT.

The genes are TRBV6-5 and TRBJ2-3; the D gene could be TRBD1 or TRBD2 (6 bases each). CDR1 is MNHEY and CDR2 is SVGAGI in the germline V gene. The CDR3 totals 13 residues. V was cut by 11 bases and J by 0 bases, with 12 bases left in between. The CDR3 nucleotides are TGTGCCGGAGGGGGGACTAGCACAGATACGCAGTATTTT. It encodes CAGGGTSTDTQYF.

The chain uses TRBV5-6 and TRBJ1-5; tentative D call: TRBD1 (5 bases). This CDR3 comprises 16 residues. V was pared by 0 bases and J by 2 bases, with 12 bases between. The germline V gene encodes CDR1 SGHDT and CDR2 YYEEEE. CDR3 sequence reads: CASSLGRVYRNQPQHF. CDR3 nucleotides: TGTGCCAGCAGCTTGGGCAGGGTTTATCGCAATCAGCCCCAGCATTTT.

The chain employs TRBV6-5 and TRBJ1-3; 8 bases align to TRBD1. The germline gives CDR1 MNHEY, CDR2 SVGAGI. The CDR3 loop spans 16 amino acids. Trimming removed 0 bases from V and 4 bases from J; junction bases left unmatched: 5. The CDR3 nucleotides read TGTGCCAGCAGTTACTCGCGCAGGGGGCTCGGAAACACCATATATTTT. Protein sequence: CASSYSRRGLGNTIYF.

The chain couples TRBV18 to TRBJ1-4, with D maybe TRBD1 (6 bases). The CDR3 is 14 amino acids. V shed 6 bases and J shed 5 bases, with 13 bases lying between them. The V gene's germline CDR1 is KGHSH and CDR2 LQKENI. CDR3 protein: CASSLQGTNEKLFF. The CDR3 DNA follows: TGTGCCAGCTCGCTACAGGGTACGAATGAAAAACTGTTTTTT.